A single sample is the source of the 3 T cell receptor beta chains below, sequenced in a study of blood T cell repertoires in COVID-19. Measured with immunoSEQ multiplex PCR; TCRdb has only the in-frame clones, and not every one. The sample includes about 67,000 clones, roughly nine tenths of them seen just once. Material: peripheral blood. These receptors were collected from a woman aged 80 or older with acute or convalescent COVID-19.

CDR3 DNA: TGTGCCAGCAGCTTTGCGGGACAGGGGTTTGGAGGCTACACCTTC. Amino acids: CASSFAGQGFGGYTF. This chain links TRBV5-4 with TRBJ1-2; TRBD1 matches 10 bases. Looked up from germline, CDR1 is SGHNT and CDR2 is YYREEE (reference sequence). This CDR3 has 15 residues. V dropped 2 bases and J dropped 8; count of bases not matched to a gene: 9.

The rearrangement joins TRBV29-1 to TRBJ1-1; possible D gene TRBD1, 5 bases. Trimming removed 3 bases from V and 0 bases from J, with 17 bases in between. Germline CDR1 SQVTM, CDR2 ANQGSEA. CDR3 size: 16 residues. The CDR3 region has the DNA TGCAGCGTTGAGGGGGACTCCCGGATGATGAACACTGAAGCTTTCTTT. Encoded protein: CSVEGDSRMMNTEAFF.

This clone has a single count. V usage is TRBV19 and J usage is TRBJ2-7; possible D gene TRBD1, 7 bases. The CDR3 length is 12 residues. Trimming shortened V by 4 bases and J by 6 bases, and 10 bases separated the two germline ends. Germline-derived CDR1 and CDR2 are LNHDA and SQIVND (reference sequence). CDR3 nucleotides: TGTGCCAGTAGTACCCAGGGGGGCGAGCAGTACTTC. Translated, it gives CASSTQGGEQYF.